The 5 T cell receptor beta chains listed next were all sequenced from one sample in a study of radiation and T cells in renal cell carcinoma. Some clones are missing from TCRdb's copy, which holds only in-frame ones; the method was immunoSEQ multiplex PCR. The repertoire includes about 64,000 clones, around 80% of them detected once, and more than 6.5% sits in the top ten. Specified time point: blood 4 weeks post-SBRT, at nephrectomy. Treatment specified: 15 Gy SBRT to primary tumor, nephrectomy 4 weeks later. The sequenced sample was blood, obtained from a patient whose treatment included radiotherapy and nephrectomy. The receptor source for this set is a man aged 60-69 years with renal cell carcinoma.

The chain links TRBV6-5 to TRBJ2-1; 8 bases map to TRBD2. V trimming: 8 bases; J trimming: 0 bases; junction bases outside the gene matches: 6. This CDR3 has 15 amino acids. Germline loops: CDR1 MNHEY, CDR2 SVGAGI. CDR3 residues: CASSRRGDSYNEQFF. The DNA for the CDR3 is TGTGCCAGCTCGCGGCGGGGGGACTCCTACAATGAGCAGTTCTTC.

The genes are TRBV19 and TRBJ1-1; D is ambiguous. Germline V CDR1 and CDR2: LNHDA, SQIVND (reference sequence). This CDR3 contains 13 residues. V was trimmed by 2 bases and J by 6 bases, leaving 10 bases between them. CDR3 region: CASSITGRPEAFF. CDR3 coding DNA: TGTGCCAGTAGTATAACTGGTAGACCTGAAGCTTTCTTT.

This clone has only a few counts. For the CDR3, the DNA is TGTGCCAGCGGCAGGGACCTTAGCTCCTACAATGAGCAGTTCTTC. Protein product: CASGRDLSSYNEQFF. The rearrangement links TRBV10-3 to TRBJ2-1; D tentatively reads TRBD1 or TRBD2 (5 bases each). CDR1 is ENHRY, CDR2 SYGVKD, per germline. The CDR3 loop spans 15 amino acids. V lost 10 bases and J 0 bases, leaving 16 bases between the germline ends.

This clone was seen only once. The CDR3 region is CASGNRDTEAFF. CDR3 DNA: TGTGCCAGCGGCAACAGGGATACTGAAGCTTTCTTT. The rearrangement links TRBV6-1 to TRBJ1-1; the D gene is possibly TRBD1 (6 bases). CDR1 and CDR2 (germline): MNHNS, SASEGT. Trimming took off 8 bases at V and 5 bases at J, with 12 bases between the two ends. This CDR3 is 12 amino acids long.

The chain links TRBV5-1 to TRBJ2-7; 8 bases are shared with TRBD1. The germline CDR1 and CDR2 sequences are SGHRS and YFSETQ. Losses at the gene ends were 0 bases for V and 4 bases for J; bases not matched to a gene: 6. The CDR3 contains 15 residues. DNA for the CDR3: TGCGCCAGCAGCTTGGAGACAGGGGTAAAATACGAGCAGTACTTC. Protein product: CASSLETGVKYEQYF.